These 17 T cell receptor beta chains originate from one sample sequenced in a study of neoadjuvant nivolumab and ipilimumab in lung cancer. Libraries were prepared by immunoSEQ multiplex PCR; TCRdb keeps only in-frame clonotypes and omits some of them. Of about 18,000 clones in the sample, about 89% were seen once. The sequencing here drew on peripheral blood, taken before neoadjuvant nivolumab, alone or with ipilimumab. The receptor set was obtained from an adult with non-small cell lung cancer.

The chain combines TRBV28 with TRBJ1-2, with D tentatively TRBD1 (6 bases). The germline V and J ends were trimmed by 5 bases and 2 bases, with 27 bases remaining between them. CDR1 is MDHEN, CDR2 SYDVKM, per germline. The CDR3 sequence is 19 residues long. This CDR3 is CASSPATGAGGGSNYGYTF. The CDR3 nucleotides read TGTGCCAGCAGTCCCGCGACGGGGGCTGGGGGTGGTTCCAACTATGGCTACACCTTC.

The chain uses TRBV29-1 and TRBJ2-3; TRBD1 or TRBD2 may be the D gene (7 bases each). This CDR3 spans 15 amino acids. V lost 5 bases and J lost 0, with 15 bases in between. From germline, CDR1 is SQVTM and CDR2 ANQGSEA. The CDR3: CSVSGGRASTDTQYF. CDR3 DNA: TGCAGCGTTTCAGGGGGGAGGGCCAGCACAGATACGCAGTATTTT.

V gene TRBV7-3 combines with J gene TRBJ2-3; D is ambiguous. Germline V gene sequence: CDR1 SGHTA, CDR2 FQGTGA. CDR3 length: 15 residues. V was pared by 1 base and J by 0 bases, with 8 bases between. CDR3 sequence reads: CASSLSVSSTDTQYF. Written as DNA, the CDR3 is TGTGCCAGCAGCTTAAGTGTCAGTAGCACAGATACGCAGTATTTT. Variable domain in full (rest from reference TRBV7-3 and TRBJ2-3): GAGVSQTPSNKVTEKGKYVELRCDPISGHTALYWYRQSLGQGPEFLIYFQGTGAADDSGLPNDRFFAVRPEGSVSTLKIQRTERGDSAVYLCASSLSVSSTDTQYFGPGTRLTVL.

The chain has TRBV28 and TRBJ1-2; D gene uncertain. This CDR3 has 11 residues. Germline-derived CDR1 and CDR2 are MDHEN and SYDVKM. Trimming left V 6 bases short and J 4 bases short, with 6 bases between. The CDR3 here is CASSRIYGYTF. As DNA, the CDR3 is TGTGCCAGCAGCCGCATCTATGGCTACACCTTC.

The rearrangement uses TRBV5-8 and TRBJ2-5, with 7 bases lining up with TRBD2. Per germline, CDR1 SGHTS and CDR2 YDEGEE. V gave up 4 bases and J gave up 5 bases; unmatched junction bases: 14. CDR3 length: 16 residues. Here the CDR3 DNA reads TGTGCCAGCAGCCCGGGGCCTAGCGGAATCCGGGAGACCCAGTACTTC. This gives the protein CASSPGPSGIRETQYF.

The rearrangement joins TRBV7-9 to TRBJ1-2; 8 nucleotides agree with TRBD1. The CDR3 spans 17 residues. Germline V gene lookup returns CDR1 SEHNR and CDR2 FQNEAQ (reference sequence). V lost 3 bases, J lost 4 bases, and 13 bases stayed unmatched. CDR3 sequence reads: CASSFSLTGVNTYGYTF. CDR3 bases: TGTGCCAGCAGCTTCTCCCTGACAGGGGTTAACACCTATGGCTACACCTTC.

The J gene is TRBJ2-1, the V gene TRBV6-1; 15 bases are a match to TRBD2. J was trimmed by 6 bases and V by 3 bases; bases with no gene match: 3. The V gene's germline CDR1 is MNHNS and CDR2 SASEGT. This CDR3 is 16 amino acids long. Here the CDR3 reads CASSDWTSGRANEQFF. DNA of the CDR3: TGTGCCAGCAGTGACTGGACTAGCGGGAGGGCCAATGAGCAGTTCTTC.

This chain uses TRBV11-1 with TRBJ2-7; 12 nucleotides match TRBD2. Trimming removed 5 bases from V and 8 bases from J; junction bases left unmatched: 4. The V gene's germline CDR1 is SGHAT and CDR2 FQDESV (reference sequence). This CDR3 is 13 amino acids long. CDR3 DNA sequence: TGTGCCAGCAGCACTAGCGGGAGGTATAAGCAGTACTTC. This encodes CASSTSGRYKQYF.

The chain joins TRBV4-1 to TRBJ1-2, with D possibly TRBD1 on 5 matching bases. CDR1 and CDR2 (germline): MGHRA, YSYEKL. Between the trimmed V and J ends, which lost 4 bases and 8 bases, there was a span of 17 bases. This CDR3 contains 14 residues. CDR3 sequence (DNA): TGCGCCAGCAGCCCAGTCCAGTCCGGGGACGGCTACACCTTC. Encoded protein: CASSPVQSGDGYTF.

The V and J genes are TRBV7-2 and TRBJ2-7; 7 bases agree with TRBD1. CDR3 length: 14 amino acids. Per the germline V gene, CDR1 is SGHTA and CDR2 is FQGNSA. Trimming removed 1 base from V and 0 bases from J; junction bases left unmatched: 0. The CDR3 DNA follows: TGTGCCAGCAGCTTAGGGACAGGCTCCTACGAGCAGTACTTC. Residues: CASSLGTGSYEQYF.

The chain employs TRBV5-4 and TRBJ2-7, with D perhaps TRBD2 (5 bases). Trimming took off 1 base at V and 3 bases at J, with 5 bases between the two ends. Germline-derived CDR1 and CDR2 are SGHNT and YYREEE (reference sequence). The CDR3 length is 12 residues. The CDR3 nucleotides read TGTGCCAGCAGCTTGAGCGGCTACGAGCAGTACTTC. This codes for CASSLSGYEQYF.

This clone was recorded only once. This rearrangement joins TRBV9 to TRBJ2-1, with TRBD2 matching 11 bases. The length of the CDR3 is 17 residues. The junction had 5 bases not matched to a gene; V was cut back by 0 bases and J by 3 bases. CDR1 SGDLS and CDR2 YYNGEE come from the germline V gene. The CDR3 DNA reads TGTGCCAGCAGCGTAGGAAATAGCGGGAGGGGCTACAATGAGCAGTTCTTC. Protein: CASSVGNSGRGYNEQFF. The variable domain in full, completed from reference TRBV9 and TRBJ2-1, reads DSGVTQTPKHLITATGQRVTLRCSPRSGDLSVYWYQQSLDQGLQFLIQYYNGEERAKGNILERFSAQQFPDLHSELNLSSLELGDSALYFCASSVGNSGRGYNEQFFGPGTRLTVL.

This clone was seen a handful of times. The rearrangement uses TRBV18 and TRBJ1-2; D may be TRBD1 (5 bases). Germline-derived CDR1 and CDR2 are KGHSH and LQKENI. With 1 base removed from V and 6 bases from J, the gap between germline ends came to 9 bases. CDR3 length: 13 residues. CDR3 nucleotide sequence: TGTGCCAGCTCACCACGGCAGGGCGATGGCTACACCTTC. It is translated as CASSPRQGDGYTF.

Points on this clone: Relative to the germline gene, one junction end is altered; a read error may explain this. The CDR3 nucleotides are TGTGCCAGCAGCTTAGCACAGGGGGCCTATGGCTACACTTTC. Amino acid sequence: CASSLAQGAYGYTF. The chain is built from TRBV5-6 and TRBJ1-2; 9 nucleotides match TRBD1. Germline lookup yields CDR1 SGHDT and CDR2 YYEEEE. The CDR3 is 14 amino acids.

This clone was detected once. The gene calls are TRBV30 and TRBJ2-1; D might be TRBD2 (5 bases). Trimming removed 0 bases at V and 9 bases at J, with 9 bases between. From germline, CDR1 is GTSNPN and CDR2 SVGIG (reference sequence). The CDR3 loop spans 12 amino acids. CDR3 sequence reads: CAWSVVGSEQFF. The CDR3 coding sequence is TGTGCCTGGAGTGTCGTTGGGAGTGAGCAGTTCTTC.

The rearrangement joins TRBV5-1 to TRBJ2-7; the match to TRBD2 covers 9 bases. The CDR3 is made up of 14 amino acids. J was trimmed by 1 base and V by 4 bases; bases with no gene match: 3. Germline loops: CDR1 SGHRS, CDR2 YFSETQ. The CDR3 reads CASSQAGGSYEQYF. As DNA, the CDR3 is TGCGCCAGCAGCCAAGCGGGAGGATCCTACGAGCAGTACTTC.

The V gene is TRBV5-4, the J gene TRBJ2-5; no definite D call. The CDR3 loop spans 14 amino acids. Germline values: CDR1 SGHNT, CDR2 YYREEE (reference sequence). Trimming shortened V by 5 bases and J by 1 base, and 12 bases separated the two germline ends. In nucleotides, the CDR3 is TGTGCCAGCAGGACAAAACCCACCCAAGAGACCCAGTACTTC. Protein product: CASRTKPTQETQYF.